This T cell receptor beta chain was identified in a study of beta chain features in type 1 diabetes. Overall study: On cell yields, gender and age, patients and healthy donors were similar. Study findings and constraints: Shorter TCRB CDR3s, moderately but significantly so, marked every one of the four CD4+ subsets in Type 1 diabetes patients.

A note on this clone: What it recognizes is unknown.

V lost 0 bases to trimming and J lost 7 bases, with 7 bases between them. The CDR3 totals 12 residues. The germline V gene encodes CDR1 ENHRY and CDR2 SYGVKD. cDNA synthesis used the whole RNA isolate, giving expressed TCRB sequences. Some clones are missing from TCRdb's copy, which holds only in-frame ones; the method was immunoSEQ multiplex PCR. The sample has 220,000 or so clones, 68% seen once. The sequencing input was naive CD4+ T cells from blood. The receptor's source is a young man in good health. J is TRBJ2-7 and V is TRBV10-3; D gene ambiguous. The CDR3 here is CAISESSWEQYF. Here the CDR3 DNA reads TGTGCCATCAGTGAGTCCTCTTGGGAGCAGTACTTC.